This record concerns one T cell receptor (beta chain) sequence. Its specificity is unknown. The sample originates from a study of monozygotic twins with inflammatory bowel disease. Study-level results: Support for a single strong signal or clonotype associated with IBD was absent.

The CDR3 contains 16 residues. From germline, CDR1 is SNHLY and CDR2 FYNNEI. Starting material for each TCR library was around 3.5 ug of total RNA. TCRdb re-called the 5' RACE reads, yielding one record per CDR3 amino acid sequence without DNA. This sample's table has approximately 140,000 distinct CDR3 sequences. This receptor was identified in a human donor with ulcerative colitis or Crohn's disease, or a healthy co-twin of an affected twin (not recorded which). The sample comprised blood. The V and J genes are TRBV2 and TRBJ1-1. CDR3 residues: CASSGFATRRTAEAFF.